This record concerns one T cell receptor beta chain sequence. No antigen is known for it. Other DNA variants within this sample encode the same CDR3. Clones were read by immunoSEQ multiplex PCR, and TCRdb kept only the in-frame ones, dropping some. The sample records about 39,000 clones, about 94% being singletons. The sample comes from a study of graft-versus-host responses after intestinal transplantation. As for the study in general: Recipients got multivisceral, liver-intestinal, or isolated intestinal transplants. Broader study findings: Elevated graft-versus-host to host-versus-graft clonal ratios in allografts were recorded for patients with graft-donor T cell macrochimerism. Marrow from the recipient contained GvH clones, some of which had appeared first in ileum or blood.

V was trimmed by 2 bases and J by 2 bases, leaving 9 bases between them. The CDR3 loop spans 14 amino acids. Germline CDR1 SGHRS, CDR2 YFSETQ. The origin of this receptor is a human donor who was the organ donor for an intestinal transplant. The chain recombines TRBV5-1 with TRBJ2-3; no reliable D call. The sequencing here drew on unstimulated CD8+ T cells sorted from spleen or lymph node cells, taken before transplant. In DNA form, the CDR3 reads TGCGCCAGCAGCTTCGGCGGTTCCACAGATACGCAGTATTTT. Amino acid sequence: CASSFGGSTDTQYF.